The following is a T cell receptor beta chain sequence with its context. This sample was included in a study of blood T cell repertoires in COVID-19. Study-level information: Sites in the United States, Italy and Spain provided acute and convalescent COVID-19 samples. T cells, B-cell-depleted T cells, or PBMCs supplied cDNA or gDNA.

Germline CDR1 reads SGHTS; CDR2 reads YDEGEE. V shed 9 bases and J shed 2 bases, with 14 bases lying between them. The CDR3 is 14 amino acids. Per the original data handling: For nucleated cells, counts were estimated from reference gene primer amplification. The table came from immunoSEQ multiplex PCR; TCRdb's copy has only in-frame clones and leaves some out. The D gene and trimming were derived from the DNA, and the V and J assignments and clone size from that table. The table includes about 110,000 clones, 90% detected once. The sequence was obtained from a woman aged 45 to 65 with acute or convalescent COVID-19. This chain connects TRBV5-8 to TRBJ2-2, with a possible D match to TRBD1 (6 bases). Sequenced sample: peripheral blood. The CDR3 sequence is CATPTGQNTGELFF. The DNA for the CDR3 is TGTGCCACCCCAACGGGACAAAACACCGGGGAGCTGTTTTTT.